What follows are 26 T cell receptor beta chains derived from one specimen sequenced in a study of graft-versus-host responses after intestinal transplantation. Method: immunoSEQ multiplex PCR; TCRdb's copy keeps in-frame clones and lacks some. The data contain roughly 93,000 clones, 85% to 95% of them seen just once; the ten biggest clones take up around 0.38%. Antigen specificity for these receptors is unknown. The input for sequencing was unstimulated CD8+ T cells sorted from spleen or lymph node cells, taken before transplant. These receptors were obtained from a human donor who was the organ donor for an intestinal transplant.

The table lists this clone with a few counts. The chain is built from TRBV4-3 and TRBJ1-2; D gene ambiguous. CDR3 length: 13 amino acids. Trimming pared 0 bases from V and 4 bases from J, leaving 6 bases between. Germline V CDR1 and CDR2: LGHNA, YSLEER. CDR3 nucleotide sequence: TGCGCCAGCAGCCAAGATACTCGCTATGGCTACACCTTC. It specifies CASSQDTRYGYTF.

This sequence joins TRBV9 and TRBJ1-2, with D possibly TRBD1 on 6 matching bases. V lost 5 bases and J 4 bases, leaving 15 bases between the germline ends. Germline V gene lookup returns CDR1 SGDLS and CDR2 YYNGEE. This CDR3 has 14 amino acids. CDR3 sequence (DNA): TGTGCCAGCAGGGAACAGGGTTCGGGCTATGGCTACACCTTC. Its protein product is CASREQGSGYGYTF.

The chain has TRBV11-2 and TRBJ2-3; weak D call: TRBD2 (6 bases). The CDR3 sequence is 14 residues long. Looked up from germline, CDR1 is SGHAT and CDR2 is FQNNGV. The V gene lost 1 base and the J gene lost 1 base, with 6 bases spanning the gap. CDR3 in DNA: TGTGCCAGCAGCTTAGCGGGAGGCACAGATACGCAGTATTTT. It is translated as CASSLAGGTDTQYF.

This clone showed up just once. The chain employs TRBV4-2 and TRBJ2-5, with 10 positions matching TRBD1. The J call is uncertain, as TRBJ2-7 better fits the DNA end. The CDR3 is 15 amino acids. Germline V gene data show CDR1 as LGHNA and CDR2 as YNFKEQ. CDR3 DNA: TGTGCCAGCAGCCAAGACCGGACAGGGGGACGCGAGCAGTACTTC. This gives the protein CASSQDRTGGREQYF.

The V and J genes are TRBV5-6 and TRBJ2-7, with a weak D call TRBD2 (6 bases). V lost 4 bases to trimming and J lost 4 bases, with 21 bases between them. CDR3 length equals 16 residues. In germline, CDR1 is SGHDT, CDR2 YYEEEE. The CDR3 loop is CASSGGTRTLAYEQYF. The CDR3 coding sequence is TGTGCCAGCAGCGGCGGGACTCGTACCCTAGCATACGAGCAGTACTTC. Using reference TRBV5-6 and TRBJ2-7 for the parts outside the CDR3, the full variable domain is DAGVTQSPTHLIKTRGQQVTLRCSPKSGHDTVSWYQQALGQGPQFIFQYYEEEERQRGNFPDRFSGHQFPNYSSELNVNALLLGDSALYLCASSGGTRTLAYEQYFGPGTRLTVT.

V usage is TRBV5-1 and J usage is TRBJ2-3; weak D call: TRBD2 (7 bases). The CDR3 length is 15 residues. Trimming left V 5 bases short and J 4 bases short, with 17 bases between. CDR1 and CDR2 (germline): SGHRS, YFSETQ. The CDR3 coding sequence is TGCGCCAGCAGTTCGTCGGGGGGCGGCTCAGATACGCAGTATTTT. Translating gives CASSSSGGGSDTQYF.

V usage is TRBV4-1 and J usage is TRBJ1-6; TRBD1 matches at 8 bases. CDR1 and CDR2 from the germline V gene are MGHRA and YSYEKL. The V segment lost 4 bases and the J segment 7 bases; nucleotides outside the gene matches: 3. The CDR3 contains 14 residues. CDR3 loop: CASSPQGENSPLHF. The CDR3, as DNA: TGCGCCAGCAGCCCACAGGGGGAGAATTCACCCCTCCACTTT.

The chain employs TRBV27 and TRBJ2-7, with 7 nucleotides matching TRBD2. The germline CDR1 and CDR2 sequences are MNHEY and SMNVEV (reference sequence). Germline trimming cut 2 bases from V and 3 bases from J; bases unmatched to any gene: 1. This CDR3 spans 13 amino acids. CDR3 in DNA: TGTGCCAGCAGTTTAGGGGGGGGCTACGAGCAGTACTTC. This gives the protein CASSLGGGYEQYF.

This chain joins TRBV9 and TRBJ2-7; maybe TRBD2 (6 bases). Per germline, CDR1 SGDLS and CDR2 YYNGEE. The CDR3 is made up of 14 amino acids. Trimming left V 3 bases short and J 7 bases short, with 17 bases between. The CDR3 here is CASSAGTGSEEQYF. The CDR3 nucleotides read TGTGCCAGCAGCGCCGGGACTGGGTCGGAGGAGCAGTACTTC.

The V call is TRBV2, the J call TRBJ2-7, with 12 bases aligning to TRBD2. Germline CDR1 reads SNHLY; CDR2 reads FYNNEI. This CDR3 comprises 15 residues. With V trimmed by 8 bases and J by 2 bases, 7 bases remained unmatched. The CDR3 loop is CASLTASGGAYEQYF. The CDR3 region has the DNA TGTGCCAGCCTTACGGCTAGCGGGGGGGCCTACGAGCAGTACTTC.

The chain is built from TRBV9 and TRBJ2-5, with 9 bases that match TRBD2. After removal of 3 bases from V and 2 bases from J, the junction contained 8 bases not matched to a gene. The CDR3 consists of 16 residues. The V gene's germline CDR1 is SGDLS and CDR2 YYNGEE. In DNA form, the CDR3 reads TGTGCCAGCAGCGGTCTAGCGGGGATTCTTCAAGAGACCCAGTACTTC. The encoded protein is CASSGLAGILQETQYF.

This rearrangement joins TRBV5-8 to TRBJ2-3, with 10 bases aligning to TRBD2. The CDR3 totals 15 residues. The germline V gene has CDR1 SGHTS and CDR2 YDEGEE. The V segment lost 2 bases and the J segment 2 bases; nucleotides outside the gene matches: 2. Here the CDR3 reads CASSFGTSDTDTQYF. DNA for the CDR3: TGTGCCAGCAGCTTCGGGACTAGCGACACAGATACGCAGTATTTT.

This chain joins TRBV19 and TRBJ1-5; D remains unclear. V was cut by 7 bases and J by 2 bases, with 9 bases left in between. CDR3 length: 13 amino acids. Germline CDR1 and CDR2: LNHDA and SQIVND (reference sequence). CDR3 in DNA: TGTGCCAGTAATGATAGAGGCAATCAGCCCCAGCATTTT. This codes for CASNDRGNQPQHF. Full variable domain (outside the CDR3, taken from reference TRBV19 and TRBJ1-5): DGGITQSPKYLFRKEGQNVTLSCEQNLNHDAMYWYRQDPGQGLRLIYYSQIVNDFQKGDIAEGYSVSREKKESFPLTVTSAQKNPTAFYLCASNDRGNQPQHFGDGTRLSIL.

This chain uses TRBV7-3 with TRBJ1-1, with D unclear. V shed 0 bases and J shed 0 bases, with 8 bases lying between them. This CDR3 is 15 amino acids long. Germline CDR1 SGHTA, CDR2 FQGTGA. CDR3 nucleotides: TGTGCCAGCAGCTTAACTCAGGCGTTGAACACTGAAGCTTTCTTT. Residues: CASSLTQALNTEAFF.

This CDR3 reads CASSLWSNYGYTF. The CDR3 DNA reads TGTGCCAGCAGTTTATGGAGTAACTATGGCTACACCTTC. The chain uses TRBV27 and TRBJ1-2; D remains ambiguous. The V gene's germline CDR1 is MNHEY and CDR2 SMNVEV (reference sequence). This CDR3 comprises 13 residues. The V end was cut by 1 base, the J end by 1 base, with 4 bases between.

J is TRBJ2-1 and V is TRBV4-3; 11 bases are shared with TRBD2. From germline, CDR1 is LGHNA and CDR2 YSLEER. The CDR3 length is 16 residues. V lost 0 bases, J lost 5 bases, and 3 bases stayed unmatched. CDR3 DNA: TGCGCCAGCAGCCAAGACCGACTAGCGGGGAACAATGAGCAGTTCTTC. Protein product: CASSQDRLAGNNEQFF.

The chain is built from TRBV6-5 and TRBJ1-2; 9 bases line up with TRBD1. The CDR3 is 13 amino acids. Germline lookup yields CDR1 MNHEY and CDR2 SVGAGI. Trimming cost V 5 bases and J 8 bases; bases outside gene matches: 6. CDR3 sequence reads: CASSATGGWGYTF. As DNA, the CDR3 is TGTGCCAGCAGTGCCACAGGGGGCTGGGGCTACACCTTC.

This rearrangement joins TRBV21-1 to TRBJ2-7; the D call TRBD1 from the table was never checked on the DNA. TRBV21-1 is recorded as a pseudogene. The CDR3 has 10 residues. The DNA of the CDR3 is TGTGCCAGCAGTTACAGTACGCAGTACTTC. Translated: CASSYSTQYF.

CDR3 region: CASSLVRGANTGELFF. DNA for the CDR3: TGTGCCAGCAGCTTGGTCCGGGGGGCGAACACCGGGGAGCTGTTTTTT. This chain uses TRBV5-6 with TRBJ2-2; 7 bases fit TRBD2. This CDR3 spans 16 amino acids. Germline CDR1 SGHDT, CDR2 YYEEEE. The V gene end was trimmed by 0 bases and the J gene end by 0 bases; junction bases not matched to a gene: 2.

V usage is TRBV28 and J usage is TRBJ2-2; 12 bases are shared with TRBD1. The germline V gene encodes CDR1 MDHEN and CDR2 SYDVKM. The ends lost 7 bases at V and 4 bases at J; junction bases unmatched: 10. This CDR3 spans 17 amino acids. The CDR3 nucleotides are TGTGCCAGCACGAGCATTCCGGGACAGGGGGCCACCGGGGAGCTGTTTTTT. It codes for CASTSIPGQGATGELFF.

The chain is built from TRBV9 and TRBJ2-2; the match to TRBD2 covers 9 bases. The CDR3 contains 16 residues. J was trimmed by 4 bases and V by 7 bases; bases with no gene match: 11. Germline CDR1 is SGDLS and CDR2 is YYNGEE. In nucleotides, the CDR3 is TGTGCCAGCCGGACTGGGGCTAGCGGGGCCACCGGGGAGCTGTTTTTT. Its translation: CASRTGASGATGELFF.

The CDR3 DNA reads as TGCGCCAGCACCAGGACTAGCGGGGAGACAGATACGCAGTATTTT. Its protein product is CASTRTSGETDTQYF. This chain uses TRBV4-1 with TRBJ2-3; 12 nucleotides align to TRBD2. V shed 7 bases and J 3 bases; nucleotides not matched to a gene: 5. From germline, CDR1 is MGHRA and CDR2 YSYEKL. CDR3 length equals 15 residues.

A few counts support this clone. The CDR3 loop is CASSQGGGNTEAFF. DNA for the CDR3: TGTGCCAGTAGCCAAGGGGGGGGGAACACTGAAGCTTTCTTT. V and J are TRBV19 and TRBJ1-1, with D possibly being TRBD1 (6 bases). Germline loops: CDR1 LNHDA, CDR2 SQIVND (reference sequence). The length of the CDR3 is 14 residues. V was cut by 6 bases and J by 1 base, with 12 bases left in between.

The chain links TRBV13 to TRBJ2-7, with TRBD2 matching 7 bases. This CDR3 has 14 amino acids. Germline V gives CDR1 PRHDT, CDR2 FYEKMQ (reference sequence). V was pared by 4 bases and J by 3 bases, with 6 bases of the junction left unmatched. CDR3: CASSSGLGRYEQYF. The CDR3 DNA reads as TGTGCCAGCAGCTCCGGACTAGGACGCTACGAGCAGTACTTC.

This clone was observed once. The chain employs TRBV4-1 and TRBJ2-2; D unresolved. V was cut by 4 bases and J by 0 bases, with 9 bases left in between. The CDR3 totals 15 residues. The germline gives CDR1 MGHRA, CDR2 YSYEKL. The CDR3 nucleotides are TGCGCCAGCAGCCTCGCGGTTGCGAACACCGGGGAGCTGTTTTTT. It specifies CASSLAVANTGELFF.

This clone has only one observation. The chain combines TRBV7-8 with TRBJ2-4; TRBD1 might be the D (6 bases). The CDR3 contains 18 residues. Trimming took off 2 bases at V and 1 base at J, with 18 bases between the two ends. The germline gives CDR1 SGHVS, CDR2 FQNEAQ. CDR3 amino acids: CASSLKDSRRLAKNIQYF. The CDR3 DNA sequence: TGTGCCAGCAGCTTAAAGGACAGTCGGCGTCTGGCCAAAAACATTCAGTACTTC.